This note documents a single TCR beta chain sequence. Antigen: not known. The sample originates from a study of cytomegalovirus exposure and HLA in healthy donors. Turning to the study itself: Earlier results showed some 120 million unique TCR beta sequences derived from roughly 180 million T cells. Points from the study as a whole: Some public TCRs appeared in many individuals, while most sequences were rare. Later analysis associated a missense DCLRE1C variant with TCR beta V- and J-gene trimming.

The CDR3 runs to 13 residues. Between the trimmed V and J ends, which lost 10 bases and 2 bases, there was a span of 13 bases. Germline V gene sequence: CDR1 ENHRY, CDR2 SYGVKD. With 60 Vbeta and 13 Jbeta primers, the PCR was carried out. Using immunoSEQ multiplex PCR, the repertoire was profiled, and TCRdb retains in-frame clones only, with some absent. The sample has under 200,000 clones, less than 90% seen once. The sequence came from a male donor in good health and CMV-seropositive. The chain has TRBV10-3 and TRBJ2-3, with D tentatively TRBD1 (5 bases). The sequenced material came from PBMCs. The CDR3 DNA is TGTGCCACCGGACAAACCGTCACAGATACGCAGTATTTT. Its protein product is CATGQTVTDTQYF.